Listed below are T cell receptor beta chains from one sample, sequenced in a study of T cell responses to AZD1222 COVID-19 vaccine. Here immunoSEQ multiplex PCR was the method, and the copy in TCRdb shows in-frame clones only, minus some. The sample includes fewer than 110,000 clones, roughly 91% of them seen just once. This specimen consisted of peripheral blood, obtained on day 0 of AZD1222 vaccination. Source of these receptors: an adult in good health. Each CDR3 is given with its conserved first and last residue. The D gene is left open where the match is weak. Clone size is shown for a subset of rows, as once, few, many or a class of expanded clone.

.	once	14	TRBV6-5	TRBJ1-3	TGTGCCAGCTATCCAGGGATTGGAGGAAACACCATATATTTT	CASYPGIGGNTIYF
TRBD2	.	16	TRBV19	TRBJ2-7	TGTGCCAGTAGTACCACTAGCGGGAGGAACTCCTACGAGCAGTACTTC	CASSTTSGRNSYEQYF
TRBD1	.	17	TRBV4-3	TRBJ2-7	TGCGCCAGCAGCCGAGAGAGGGCAGGGACAGGGGTTTACGAGCAGTACTTC	CASSRERAGTGVYEQYF
TRBD2	.	15	TRBV19	TRBJ2-7	TGTGCCAGTAGTATGGGGACTAGCGGCGCCTACGAGCAGTACTTC	CASSMGTSGAYEQYF
.	once	13	TRBV28	TRBJ1-6	TGTGCCAGCGCGAGGGACTCTCAGGGGCCCCTCCACTTT	CASARDSQGPLHF
.	.	12	TRBV6-2/TRBV6-3	TRBJ2-3	TGTGCCAGCAGCGCCGCCAGGGATACGCAGTATTTT	CASSAARDTQYF
.	few	13	TRBV7-2	TRBJ2-3	TGTGCCAGCCGGGACTGGATCACAGATACGCAGTATTTT	CASRDWITDTQYF
.	.	12	TRBV29-1	TRBJ2-3	TGCAGCGTTGTTCCTTTAGGAGATACGCAGTATTTT	CSVVPLGDTQYF
TRBD2	.	16	TRBV7-2	TRBJ2-7	TGTGCCAGCAGCTCAAGAGGGACTAGCGGGGGCTACGAGCAGTACTTC	CASSSRGTSGGYEQYF
.	.	13	TRBV27	TRBJ1-1	TGTGCCAGTGGGGCGTGGGTGAACACTGAAGCTTTCTTT	CASGAWVNTEAFF
TRBD2	.	15	TRBV28	TRBJ2-5	TGTGCCAGCACCCATCCAGCGGGAGTATCTGAGACCCAGTACTTC	CASTHPAGVSETQYF
TRBD2	.	14	TRBV18	TRBJ2-2	TGTGCCAGCTCCGGGACTAGCGGGACCGGGGAGCTGTTTTTT	CASSGTSGTGELFF
.	.	13	TRBV9	TRBJ2-1	TGTGCCAGCAGCGGCCCGGAGGTTGATGAGCAGTTCTTC	CASSGPEVDEQFF
TRBD1	.	13	TRBV29-1	TRBJ2-7	TGCAGCGTTGCTCAGGGGGTCCTCTACGAGCAGTACTTC	CSVAQGVLYEQYF
TRBD2	.	18	TRBV28	TRBJ2-7	TGTGCCAGCAGTTCACTATGGGGACTAGCGGGAGGACTTACCGTGCAGTACTTC	CASSSLWGLAGGLTVQYF
.	.	13	TRBV2	TRBJ1-5	TGTGCCAGCAGATCCCGGGGTAATCAGCCCCAGCATTTT	CASRSRGNQPQHF
.	.	10	TRBV7-3	TRBJ2-1	TGTGCCAGCAGCGCACCCCGGGAGTTCTTC	CASSAPREFF
.	.	13	TRBV19	TRBJ1-2	TGTGCCAGTAGTCTGGGGATTGGCTATGGCTACACCTTC	CASSLGIGYGYTF
TRBD1	.	14	TRBV30	TRBJ2-7	TGTGCCTGGAGCCACTCAGGGGGCGGTTACGAGCAGTACTTC	CAWSHSGGGYEQYF
TRBD1	.	13	TRBV5-8	TRBJ1-5	TGTGCCAGCAGCCGGGACAGGGATCAGCCCCAGCATTTT	CASSRDRDQPQHF
.	.	16	TRBV6-5	TRBJ1-3	TGTGCCAGCAGTTACTCAGACCGCAGCTCTGGAAACACCATATATTTT	CASSYSDRSSGNTIYF
TRBD1	.	12	TRBV27	TRBJ2-7	TGTGCCACCTGGGACAGGGGTTACGAGCAGTACTTC	CATWDRGYEQYF
TRBD1	.	14	TRBV28	TRBJ1-2	TGTGCCAGCAGCTACCGGGACAGATACTATGGCTACACCTTC	CASSYRDRYYGYTF
.	.	15	TRBV10-3	TRBJ2-7	TGTGCCATCAGTGAGGGACCGACAAGCTCCTACGAGCAGTACTTC	CAISEGPTSSYEQYF
.	.	13	TRBV27	TRBJ1-4	TGTGCCAGCAGTTGGAGGGGGTCTGAAAAACTGTTTTTT	CASSWRGSEKLFF
.	.	15	TRBV18	TRBJ1-5	TGTGCCAGCTCACCAACACAGGGTCGATGGCAGCCCCAGCATTTT	CASSPTQGRWQPQHF
.	.	15	TRBV7-6	TRBJ2-7	TGTGCCAGCAGCCCAAATGCAGGGGCCCTTTCTGAGCAGTACTTC	CASSPNAGALSEQYF
.	once	13	TRBV12-3/TRBV12-4	TRBJ1-2	TGTGCCAGCAGTTTAGCGGGTCCTAGGGATTGCACCTTC	CASSLAGPRDCTF